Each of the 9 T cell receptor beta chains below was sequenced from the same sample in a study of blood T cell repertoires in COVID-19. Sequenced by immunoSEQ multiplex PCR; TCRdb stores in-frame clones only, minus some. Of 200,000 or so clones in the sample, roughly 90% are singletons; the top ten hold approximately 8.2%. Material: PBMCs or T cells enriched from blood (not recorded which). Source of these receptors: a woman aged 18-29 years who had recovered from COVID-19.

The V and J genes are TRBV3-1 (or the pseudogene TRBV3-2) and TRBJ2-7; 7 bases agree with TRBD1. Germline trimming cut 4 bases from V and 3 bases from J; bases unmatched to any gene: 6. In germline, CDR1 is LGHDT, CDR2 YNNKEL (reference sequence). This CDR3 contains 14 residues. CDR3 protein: CASSLWDRGYEQYF. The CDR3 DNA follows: TGTGCCAGCAGCCTATGGGACAGAGGCTACGAGCAGTACTTC.

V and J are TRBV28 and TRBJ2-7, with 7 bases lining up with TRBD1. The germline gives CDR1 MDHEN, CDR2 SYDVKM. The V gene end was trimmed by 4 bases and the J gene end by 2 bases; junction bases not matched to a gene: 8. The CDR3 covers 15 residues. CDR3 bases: TGTGCCAGCAGTTCTCCGGGACAGCTAGCCTACGAGCAGTACTTC. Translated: CASSSPGQLAYEQYF.

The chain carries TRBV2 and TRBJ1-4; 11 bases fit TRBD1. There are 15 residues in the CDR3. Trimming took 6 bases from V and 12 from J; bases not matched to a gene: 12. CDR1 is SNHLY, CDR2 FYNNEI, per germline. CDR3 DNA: TGTGCCAGCAGGCCATGGGGACAGGGGGATTTGGAACTGTTTTTT. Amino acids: CASRPWGQGDLELFF.

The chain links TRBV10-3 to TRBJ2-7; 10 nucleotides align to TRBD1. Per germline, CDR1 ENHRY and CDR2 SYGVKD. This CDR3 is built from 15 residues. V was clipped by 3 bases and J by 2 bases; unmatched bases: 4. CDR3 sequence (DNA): TGTGCCATCAGTGACCCGGACAGGGGGGCCTACGAGCAGTACTTC. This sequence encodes CAISDPDRGAYEQYF.

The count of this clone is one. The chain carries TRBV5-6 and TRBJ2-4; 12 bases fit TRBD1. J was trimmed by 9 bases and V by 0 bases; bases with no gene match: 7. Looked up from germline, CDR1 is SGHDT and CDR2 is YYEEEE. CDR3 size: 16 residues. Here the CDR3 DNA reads TGTGCCAGCAGCTTGGGGGACAGGGGGCGAAGGGGCATTCAGTACTTC. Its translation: CASSLGDRGRRGIQYF.

CDR3 coding DNA: TGTGCCAGCACTCCTATCGGGGGGGTAAACTATGGCTACACCTTC. It specifies CASTPIGGVNYGYTF. The chain carries TRBV27 and TRBJ1-2; D perhaps matches TRBD1 (5 bases). Germline V gene data show CDR1 as MNHEY and CDR2 as SMNVEV (reference sequence). This CDR3 has 15 amino acids. The V gene lost 7 bases and the J gene lost 2 bases, with 17 bases spanning the gap.

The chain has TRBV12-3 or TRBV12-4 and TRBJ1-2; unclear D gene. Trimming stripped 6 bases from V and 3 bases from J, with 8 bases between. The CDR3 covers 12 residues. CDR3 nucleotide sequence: TGTGCCAGCAGGCGGGTTGACTATGGCTACACCTTC. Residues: CASRRVDYGYTF.

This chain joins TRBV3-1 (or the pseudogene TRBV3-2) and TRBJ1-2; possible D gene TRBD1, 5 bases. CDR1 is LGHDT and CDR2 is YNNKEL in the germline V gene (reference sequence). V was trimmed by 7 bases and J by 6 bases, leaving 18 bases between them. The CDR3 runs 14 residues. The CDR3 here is CASNRGGGTNGYTF. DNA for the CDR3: TGTGCCAGCAACCGGGGGGGTGGGACTAATGGCTACACCTTC.

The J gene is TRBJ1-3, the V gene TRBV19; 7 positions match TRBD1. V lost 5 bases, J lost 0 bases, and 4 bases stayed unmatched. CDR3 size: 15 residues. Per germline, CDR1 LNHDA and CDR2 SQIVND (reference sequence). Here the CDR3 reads CASSVGQASGNTIYF. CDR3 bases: TGTGCCAGTAGTGTCGGACAGGCCTCTGGAAACACCATATATTTT.